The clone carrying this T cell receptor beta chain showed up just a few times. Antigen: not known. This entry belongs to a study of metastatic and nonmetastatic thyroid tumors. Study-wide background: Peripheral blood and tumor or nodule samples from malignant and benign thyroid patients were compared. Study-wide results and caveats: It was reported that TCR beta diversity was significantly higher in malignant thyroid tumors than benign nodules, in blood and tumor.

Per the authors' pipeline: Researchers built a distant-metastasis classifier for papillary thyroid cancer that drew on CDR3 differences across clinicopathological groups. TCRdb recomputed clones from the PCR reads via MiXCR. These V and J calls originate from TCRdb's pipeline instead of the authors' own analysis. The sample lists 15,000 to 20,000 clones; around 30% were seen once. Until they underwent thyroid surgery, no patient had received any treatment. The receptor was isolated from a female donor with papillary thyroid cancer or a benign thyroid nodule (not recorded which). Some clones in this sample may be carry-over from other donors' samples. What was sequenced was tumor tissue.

The CDR3 protein is CASSLDSRKNQPQHF. CDR3 DNA sequence: TGTGCCAGCAGTTTGGACAGTCGGAAGAATCAGCCCCAGCATTTT. The chain links TRBV12-3 or TRBV12-4 to TRBJ1-5; TRBD1 is a possible D gene (6 bases). With 3 bases removed from V and 4 bases from J, the gap between germline ends came to 13 bases. This CDR3 is built from 15 residues.